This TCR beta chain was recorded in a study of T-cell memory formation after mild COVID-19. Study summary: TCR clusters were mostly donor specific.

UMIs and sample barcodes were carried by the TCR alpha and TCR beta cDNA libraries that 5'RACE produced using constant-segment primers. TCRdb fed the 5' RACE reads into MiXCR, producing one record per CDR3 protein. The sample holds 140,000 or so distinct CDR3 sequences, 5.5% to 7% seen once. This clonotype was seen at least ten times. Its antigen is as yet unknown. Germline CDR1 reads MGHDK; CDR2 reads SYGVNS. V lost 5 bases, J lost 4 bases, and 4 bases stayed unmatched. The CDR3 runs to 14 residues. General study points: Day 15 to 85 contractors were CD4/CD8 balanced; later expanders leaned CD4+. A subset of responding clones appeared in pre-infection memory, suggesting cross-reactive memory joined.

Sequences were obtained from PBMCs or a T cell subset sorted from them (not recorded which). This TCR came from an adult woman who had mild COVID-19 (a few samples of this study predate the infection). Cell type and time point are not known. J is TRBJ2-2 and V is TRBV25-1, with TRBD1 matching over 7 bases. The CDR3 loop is CASSTSGGTGELFF. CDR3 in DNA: TGTGCCAGCAGTACCTCAGGGGGCACCGGGGAGCTGTTTTTT.